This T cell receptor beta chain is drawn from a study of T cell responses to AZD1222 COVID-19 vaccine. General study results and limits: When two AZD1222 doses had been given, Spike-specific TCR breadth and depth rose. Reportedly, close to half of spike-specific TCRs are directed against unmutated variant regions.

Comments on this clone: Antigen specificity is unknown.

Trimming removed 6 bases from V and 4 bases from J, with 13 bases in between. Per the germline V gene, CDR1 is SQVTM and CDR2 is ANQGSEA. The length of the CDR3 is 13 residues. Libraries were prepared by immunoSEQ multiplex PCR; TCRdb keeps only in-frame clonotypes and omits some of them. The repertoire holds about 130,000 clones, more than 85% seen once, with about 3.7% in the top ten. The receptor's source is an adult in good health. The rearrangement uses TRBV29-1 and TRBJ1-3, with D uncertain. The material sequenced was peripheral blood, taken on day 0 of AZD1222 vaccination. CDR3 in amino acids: CSVIGKSGNTIYF. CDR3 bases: TGCAGCGTGATCGGGAAGTCAGGAAACACCATATATTTT.